The source of this TCR beta chain is a study of regulatory T cells in long-lasting Graves disease. Time point indicated: newly diagnosed GD, antithyroid drugs for less than 3 months. PBMC RNA was the source of the TCR library. This clonotype was seen repeatedly, ten times or more. Building of the TCR beta libraries involved iRepertoire HTBI primers and Arm-PCR of CDR3 regions. TCRdb itself ran the multiplex PCR reads through MiXCR, one entry per CDR3 protein. The profile shows roughly 610,000 distinct CDR3 sequences, 16% of them singletons. V was clipped by 4 bases and J by 12 bases, with 8 bases between them. The CDR3 consists of 10 residues. Germline V gene lookup returns CDR1 SNHLY and CDR2 FYNNEI. These data also featured in a second study, about T cells in Graves' hyperthyroidism and ophthalmopathy. From that paper: The HTBI primer set served for first-round RT-PCR of the TCR CDR3.

The sequence derives from a woman younger than 45 with Graves disease. The sequencing used peripheral blood mononuclear cells (PBMCs), collected at new diagnosis, from a patient treated with antithyroid drugs. The J gene is TRBJ2-3, the V gene TRBV2; D is undetermined. CDR3 sequence: CASSAPEQYF. The DNA of the CDR3 is TGTGCCAGCAGTGCTCCGGAACAGTATTTT.